Shown below are 6 T cell receptor beta chains from a single sample sequenced in a study of blood T cell repertoires in COVID-19. Profiling relied on immunoSEQ multiplex PCR, and the TCRdb table lists in-frame clones only, not all of them. The top ten clones hold roughly 3.1% of a sample with 70,000 to 85,000 clones, 87% of them seen once. Specimen: peripheral blood. The receptors shown here come from a woman in her forties or fifties with active or convalescent COVID-19.

CDR3 amino acids: CASTVGHTNNEQFF. Written as DNA, the CDR3 is TGTGCCAGCACCGTGGGACACACGAACAATGAGCAGTTCTTC. The J gene is TRBJ2-1, the V gene TRBV7-2, with D possibly TRBD1 on 6 matching bases. The CDR3 is made up of 14 amino acids. Deletions cut 7 bases from V and 5 bases from J, with 15 bases between. The V gene's germline CDR1 is SGHTA and CDR2 FQGNSA.

To note about this clone: One end of the junction is discordant with germline, which a read error may explain. The J gene is TRBJ1-3, the V gene TRBV3-1 (or the pseudogene TRBV3-2); tentatively, D is TRBD1 (6 bases). The CDR3 runs to 15 residues. From germline, CDR1 is LGHDT and CDR2 YNNKEL (reference sequence). CDR3 protein: CASSQDTGTGNTIYF. The CDR3 coding sequence is TGTGCCAGCAGTCAAGATACAGGGACTGGAAACACCATATATTTT.

The chain uses TRBV7-6 and TRBJ1-1; D might be TRBD1 (5 bases). The CDR3 has 11 residues. The V and J ends lost 4 bases and 6 bases respectively, with 6 bases between them. Germline CDR1 is SGHVS and CDR2 is FNYEAQ. CDR3 in amino acids: CASSSGAEAFF. The CDR3 bases are TGTGCCAGCAGCTCGGGGGCTGAAGCTTTCTTT.

The V and J genes are TRBV5-4 and TRBJ2-7; 9 bases are shared with TRBD1. Germline V CDR1 and CDR2: SGHNT, YYREEE (reference sequence). The CDR3 is made up of 14 amino acids. Trimming cost V 3 bases and J 1 base; bases outside gene matches: 2. CDR3 protein: CASSSGTGSYEQYF. As DNA, the CDR3 is TGTGCCAGCAGCTCCGGGACAGGGTCCTACGAGCAGTACTTC. Looking up the rest from reference TRBV5-4 and TRBJ2-7 gives the full variable domain: ETGVTQSPTHLIKTRGQQVTLRCSSQSGHNTVSWYQQALGQGPQFIFQYYREEENGRGNFPPRFSGLQFPNYSSELNVNALELDDSALYLCASSSGTGSYEQYFGPGTRLTVT.

CDR3 coding DNA: TGTGCCAGCAGCTTAGCGGGTCTGGGTGAAAAACTGTTTTTT. Translating gives CASSLAGLGEKLFF. The chain recombines TRBV11-2 with TRBJ1-4; D is undetermined. Trimming took 1 base from V and 7 from J, leaving 10 bases between them. The CDR3 has 14 residues. Germline V gene data show CDR1 as SGHAT and CDR2 as FQNNGV.

The chain recombines TRBV7-9 with TRBJ1-2, with 7 bases matching TRBD1. CDR1 SEHNR and CDR2 FQNEAQ come from the germline V gene (reference sequence). The CDR3 contains 14 residues. V dropped 3 bases and J dropped 2; count of bases not matched to a gene: 3. The CDR3 here is CASSFPGGNYGYTF. The CDR3 coding sequence is TGTGCCAGCAGCTTCCCAGGGGGGAACTATGGCTACACCTTC.